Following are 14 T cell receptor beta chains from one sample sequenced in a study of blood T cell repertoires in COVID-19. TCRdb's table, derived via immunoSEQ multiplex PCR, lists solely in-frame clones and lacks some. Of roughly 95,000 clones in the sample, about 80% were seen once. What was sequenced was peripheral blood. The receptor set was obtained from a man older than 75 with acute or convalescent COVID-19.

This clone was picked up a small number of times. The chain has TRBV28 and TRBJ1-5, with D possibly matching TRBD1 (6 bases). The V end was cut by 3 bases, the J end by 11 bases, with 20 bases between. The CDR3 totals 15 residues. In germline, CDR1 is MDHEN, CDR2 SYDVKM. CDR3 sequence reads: CASSLEGGQGGSQHF. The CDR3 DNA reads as TGTGCCAGCAGTTTGGAAGGGGGACAAGGGGGTTCCCAGCATTTT.

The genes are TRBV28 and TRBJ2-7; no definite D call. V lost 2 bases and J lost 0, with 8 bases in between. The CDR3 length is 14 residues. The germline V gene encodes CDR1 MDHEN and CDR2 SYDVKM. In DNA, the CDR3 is TGTGCCAGCAGTTTAACAACCGTCTCCTACGAGCAGTACTTC. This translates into CASSLTTVSYEQYF.

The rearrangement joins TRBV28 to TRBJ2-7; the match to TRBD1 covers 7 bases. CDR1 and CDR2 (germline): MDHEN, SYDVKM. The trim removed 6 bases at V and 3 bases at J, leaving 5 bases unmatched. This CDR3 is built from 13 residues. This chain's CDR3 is CASRPTGYYEQYF. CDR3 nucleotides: TGTGCCAGCAGACCGACAGGGTACTACGAGCAGTACTTC.

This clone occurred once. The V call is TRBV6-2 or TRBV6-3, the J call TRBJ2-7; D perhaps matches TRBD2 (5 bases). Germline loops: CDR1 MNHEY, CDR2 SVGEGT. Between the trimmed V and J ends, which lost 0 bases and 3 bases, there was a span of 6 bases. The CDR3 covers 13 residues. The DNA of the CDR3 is TGTGCCAGCAGTTACTCCGGACTCTACGAGCAGTACTTC. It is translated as CASSYSGLYEQYF.

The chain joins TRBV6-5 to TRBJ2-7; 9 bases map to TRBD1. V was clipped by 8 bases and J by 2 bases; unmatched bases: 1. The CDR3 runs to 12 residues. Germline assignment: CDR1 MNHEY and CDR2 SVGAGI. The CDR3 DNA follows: TGTGCCAGCTGGGACAGGGCCTACGAGCAGTACTTC. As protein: CASWDRAYEQYF.

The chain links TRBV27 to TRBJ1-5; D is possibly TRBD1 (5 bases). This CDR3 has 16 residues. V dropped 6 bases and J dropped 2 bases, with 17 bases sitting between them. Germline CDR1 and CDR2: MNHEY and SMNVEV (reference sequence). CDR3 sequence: CASRRRGGAGNQPQHF. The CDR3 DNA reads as TGTGCCAGCAGGAGGAGGGGAGGGGCGGGCAATCAGCCCCAGCATTTT.

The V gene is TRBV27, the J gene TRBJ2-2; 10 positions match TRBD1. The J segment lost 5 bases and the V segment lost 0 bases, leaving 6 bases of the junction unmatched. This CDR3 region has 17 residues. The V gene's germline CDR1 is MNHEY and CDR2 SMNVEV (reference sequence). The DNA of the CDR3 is TGTGCCAGCAGTTTATCCCGGACAGGGGGAGGGACCGGGGAGCTGTTTTTT. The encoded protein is CASSLSRTGGGTGELFF.

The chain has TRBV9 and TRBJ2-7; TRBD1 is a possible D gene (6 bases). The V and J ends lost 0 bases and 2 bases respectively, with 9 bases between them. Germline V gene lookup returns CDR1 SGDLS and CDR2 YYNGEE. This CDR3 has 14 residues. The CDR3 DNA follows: TGTGCCAGCAGCGTAGGGAAGGGGGCCTACGAGCAGTACTTC. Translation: CASSVGKGAYEQYF. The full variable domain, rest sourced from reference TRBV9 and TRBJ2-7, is DSGVTQTPKHLITATGQRVTLRCSPRSGDLSVYWYQQSLDQGLQFLIQYYNGEERAKGNILERFSAQQFPDLHSELNLSSLELGDSALYFCASSVGKGAYEQYFGPGTRLTVT.

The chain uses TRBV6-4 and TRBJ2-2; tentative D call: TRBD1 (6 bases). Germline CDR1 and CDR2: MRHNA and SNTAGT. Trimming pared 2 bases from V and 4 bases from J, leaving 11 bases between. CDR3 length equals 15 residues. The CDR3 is CASSDRPGATGELFF. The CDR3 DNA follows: TGTGCCAGCAGTGACCGTCCAGGGGCCACCGGGGAGCTGTTTTTT.

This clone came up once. This CDR3 reads CASSMNRGQGDTQYF. CDR3 DNA sequence: TGTGCCAGTAGTATGAACAGGGGGCAAGGAGATACGCAGTATTTT. The gene calls are TRBV19 and TRBJ2-3, with TRBD1 matching 9 bases. The germline gives CDR1 LNHDA, CDR2 SQIVND (reference sequence). The CDR3 is made up of 15 amino acids. J was trimmed by 5 bases and V by 3 bases; bases with no gene match: 6.

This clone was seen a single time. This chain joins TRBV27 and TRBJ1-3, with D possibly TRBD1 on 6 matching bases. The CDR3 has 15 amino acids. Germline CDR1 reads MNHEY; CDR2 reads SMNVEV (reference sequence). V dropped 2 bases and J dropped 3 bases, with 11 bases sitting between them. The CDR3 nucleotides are TGTGCCAGCAGTTTACAGGGGATCGGTGGAAACACCATATATTTT. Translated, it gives CASSLQGIGGNTIYF.

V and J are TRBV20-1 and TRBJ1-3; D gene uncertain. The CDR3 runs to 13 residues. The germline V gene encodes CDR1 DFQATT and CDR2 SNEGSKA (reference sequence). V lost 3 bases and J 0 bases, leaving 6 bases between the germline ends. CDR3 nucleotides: TGCAGTGCTAGTGGCGTCTCTGGAAACACCATATATTTT. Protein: CSASGVSGNTIYF.

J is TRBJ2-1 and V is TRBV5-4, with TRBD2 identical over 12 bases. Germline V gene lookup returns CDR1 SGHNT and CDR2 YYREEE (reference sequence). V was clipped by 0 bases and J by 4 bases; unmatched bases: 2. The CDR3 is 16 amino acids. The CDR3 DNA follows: TGTGCCAGCAGCTTGGGCGGGACTAGCGGGTACAATGAGCAGTTCTTC. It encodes CASSLGGTSGYNEQFF.

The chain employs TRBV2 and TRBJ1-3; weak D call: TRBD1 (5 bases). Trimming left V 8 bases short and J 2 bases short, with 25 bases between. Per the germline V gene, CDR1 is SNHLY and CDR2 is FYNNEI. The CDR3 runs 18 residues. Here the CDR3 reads CASARQRSPGNPGNTIYF. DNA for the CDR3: TGTGCCAGCGCTAGACAGAGATCCCCAGGCAATCCTGGAAACACCATATATTTT.